This entry lists 19 T cell receptor beta chains sequenced from one sample in a study of shared clonotypes between healthy human individuals. Method: immunoSEQ multiplex PCR; TCRdb's copy keeps in-frame clones and lacks some. The sample comprises 2 million to 2.5 million clones, 90% to 95% of which are singletons, and approximately 1.7% rests with the top ten. Positive CCR7 selection of CD45RO-negative cells yielded the naive CD8 cells, and terminally differentiated effector memory CD45RA+ cells were excluded. What was sequenced was naive CD8+ T cells from PBMCs. The receptors shown here come from a man aged 18 to 30 in good health. Some clones in this sample may be carry-over from other donors' samples.

J is TRBJ2-1 and V is TRBV5-6, with D perhaps matching TRBD2 (6 bases). From germline, CDR1 is SGHDT and CDR2 YYEEEE. This CDR3 is built from 14 residues. V was clipped by 4 bases and J by 7 bases, with 15 bases between them. In DNA, the CDR3 is TGTGCCAGCAGCCTAAACTGGAGGGTAAATGAGCAGTTCTTC. Translating gives CASSLNWRVNEQFF.

This clone came up once. The chain combines TRBV19 with TRBJ2-1, with D possibly called TRBD1 or TRBD2 (5 bases each). Trimming shortened V by 4 bases and J by 6 bases, and 22 bases separated the two germline ends. Germline lookup yields CDR1 LNHDA and CDR2 SQIVND (reference sequence). The CDR3 length is 17 residues. CDR3 amino acids: CASSTLLPGPRSNEQFF. As DNA, the CDR3 is TGTGCCAGTAGTACCCTTTTACCGGGGCCGAGATCCAATGAGCAGTTCTTC. The full variable domain, in which reference TRBV19 and TRBJ2-1 provide the parts outside the CDR3, is DGGITQSPKYLFRKEGQNVTLSCEQNLNHDAMYWYRQDPGQGLRLIYYSQIVNDFQKGDIAEGYSVSREKKESFPLTVTSAQKNPTAFYLCASSTLLPGPRSNEQFFGPGTRLTVL.

DNA of the CDR3: TGCGCCAGCAGCCAAAACAGGGCCGATGAGCAGTTCTTC. Translating gives CASSQNRADEQFF. The V call is TRBV5-1, the J call TRBJ2-1; D is perhaps TRBD1 (6 bases). Germline V gene data show CDR1 as SGHRS and CDR2 as YFSETQ. This CDR3 has 13 residues. The V gene lost 4 bases and the J gene lost 8 bases, with 13 bases spanning the gap. Complete variable domain (other parts from reference TRBV5-1 and TRBJ2-1): KAGVTQTPRYLIKTRGQQVTLSCSPISGHRSVSWYQQTPGQGLQFLFEYFSETQRNKGNFPGRFSGRQFSNSRSEMNVSTLELGDSALYLCASSQNRADEQFFGPGTRLTVL.

V and J are TRBV9 and TRBJ2-7; D is uncertain. CDR1 is SGDLS and CDR2 is YYNGEE in the germline V gene. Trimming removed 3 bases at V and 3 bases at J, with 13 bases between. There are 14 residues in the CDR3. CDR3 nucleotides: TGTGCCAGCAGCGCCGCCCCCATTTTCTACGAGCAGTACTTC. As protein: CASSAAPIFYEQYF.

The V gene is TRBV9, the J gene TRBJ2-5, with D possibly being TRBD1 or TRBD2 (5 bases each). V was clipped by 3 bases and J by 5 bases, with 14 bases between them. Germline CDR1 is SGDLS and CDR2 is YYNGEE. This CDR3 region has 14 residues. The CDR3 region is CASSGGAPGETQYF. The CDR3 region has the DNA TGTGCCAGCAGCGGTGGGGCGCCGGGGGAGACCCAGTACTTC.

In nucleotides, the CDR3 is TGTGCCAGCGGGCTGGGGGGCAGCTACGAGCAGTACTTC. Its translation is CASGLGGSYEQYF. The chain joins TRBV7-9 to TRBJ2-7; either TRBD1 or TRBD2 may fit D (6 bases each). V was clipped by 8 bases and J by 3 bases, with 14 bases between them. Germline V CDR1 and CDR2: SEHNR, FQNEAQ (reference sequence). The CDR3 sequence is 13 residues long. The full variable domain, in which reference TRBV7-9 and TRBJ2-7 provide the parts outside the CDR3, is DTGVSQNPRHKITKRGQNVTFRCDPISEHNRLYWYRQTLGQGPEFLTYFQNEAQLEKSRLLSDRFSAERPKGSFSTLEIQRTEQGDSAMYLCASGLGGSYEQYFGPGTRLTVT.

This clone occurred once. The DNA for the CDR3 is TGTGCCAGCAGCTTGGTGTCTAGCGGATACAATGAGCAGTTCTTC. Protein: CASSLVSSGYNEQFF. The chain recombines TRBV5-6 with TRBJ2-1, with 7 positions matching TRBD2. Germline-derived CDR1 and CDR2 are SGHDT and YYEEEE. This CDR3 is built from 15 residues. Trimming removed 0 bases from V and 4 bases from J; junction bases left unmatched: 4. The variable domain in full, completed from reference TRBV5-6 and TRBJ2-1, reads DAGVTQSPTHLIKTRGQQVTLRCSPKSGHDTVSWYQQALGQGPQFIFQYYEEEERQRGNFPDRFSGHQFPNYSSELNVNALLLGDSALYLCASSLVSSGYNEQFFGPGTRLTVL.

This clone was seen a handful of times. As DNA, the CDR3 is TGTGCCAGCAGCTTAATCGGGAGTTTGAACACTGAAGCTTTCTTT. It specifies CASSLIGSLNTEAFF. The chain uses TRBV7-9 and TRBJ1-1; D gene ambiguous. Trimming removed 2 bases from V and 0 bases from J, with 10 bases in between. Looked up from germline, CDR1 is SEHNR and CDR2 is FQNEAQ (reference sequence). CDR3 length: 15 residues.

The V call is TRBV7-9, the J call TRBJ2-5, with a possible D match to TRBD1 (6 bases). With 2 bases removed from V and 2 bases from J, the gap between germline ends came to 12 bases. CDR1 and CDR2 from the germline V gene are SEHNR and FQNEAQ (reference sequence). This CDR3 contains 15 residues. The CDR3 nucleotides read TGTGCCAGCAGCTTAAGCGCCAGGGGACAAGAGACCCAGTACTTC. As protein: CASSLSARGQETQYF.

The chain has TRBV4-2 and TRBJ2-7; 12 nucleotides agree with TRBD2. The CDR3 is 16 residues long. V lost 3 bases, J lost 4 bases, and 7 bases stayed unmatched. Germline V lookup: CDR1 LGHNA, CDR2 YNFKEQ. The CDR3 spells CASSHPLAGGFYEQYF. DNA for the CDR3: TGTGCCAGCAGCCACCCGCTAGCGGGAGGGTTTTACGAGCAGTACTTC.

The chain links TRBV10-3 to TRBJ2-7, with 8 positions matching TRBD1. V lost 6 bases to trimming and J lost 2 bases; unmatched junction nucleotides: 6. The CDR3 totals 14 residues. Germline V gene sequence: CDR1 ENHRY, CDR2 SYGVKD. The CDR3 nucleotides read TGTGCCATCAGGACAGGGGTTACGGCCTACGAGCAGTACTTC. It specifies CAIRTGVTAYEQYF.

The chain joins TRBV28 to TRBJ2-1; the D gene is possibly TRBD1 (6 bases). The V gene's germline CDR1 is MDHEN and CDR2 SYDVKM. Deletions cut 8 bases from V and 3 bases from J, with 17 bases between. There are 15 residues in the CDR3. Written as DNA, the CDR3 is TGTGCCAGCGTCTTGCACAGGGAAGACTACAATGAGCAGTTCTTC. This sequence encodes CASVLHREDYNEQFF.

The chain recombines TRBV28 with TRBJ2-7; TRBD2 matches at 9 bases. Losses at the gene ends were 7 bases for V and 4 bases for J; bases not matched to a gene: 11. Germline assignment: CDR1 MDHEN and CDR2 SYDVKM. This CDR3 region has 15 residues. The CDR3 region is CASTLGAGGYYEQYF. The CDR3 region has the DNA TGTGCCAGCACTTTGGGGGCGGGAGGGTATTACGAGCAGTACTTC.

In the case of this clone: The same CDR3 can be traced to other DNA sequences in this sample. This chain uses TRBV27 with TRBJ2-2; D uncertain. There are 14 residues in the CDR3. CDR1 is MNHEY, CDR2 SMNVEV, per germline (reference sequence). Deletions cut 3 bases from V and 5 bases from J, with 10 bases between. As DNA, the CDR3 is TGTGCCAGCAGTTTCTTACTTAATACCGGGGAGCTGTTTTTT. This sequence encodes CASSFLLNTGELFF.

The chain combines TRBV9 with TRBJ2-1; D ambiguous. Trimming left V 3 bases short and J 9 bases short, with 16 bases between. The CDR3 sequence is 14 residues long. Germline V gene sequence: CDR1 SGDLS, CDR2 YYNGEE. The CDR3 loop reads CASSAGPRTVEQFF. CDR3 DNA sequence: TGTGCCAGCAGCGCCGGACCCAGGACCGTTGAGCAGTTCTTC.

V gene TRBV11-3 combines with J gene TRBJ2-3; a possible D gene is TRBD2 (5 bases). The CDR3 contains 15 residues. From germline, CDR1 is SGHNT and CDR2 YENEEA. Between the trimmed V and J ends, which lost 2 bases and 6 bases, there was a span of 15 bases. This chain's CDR3 is CASSLSGRVGDTQYF. As DNA, the CDR3 is TGTGCCAGCAGCTTAAGTGGGCGGGTTGGCGATACGCAGTATTTT.

The V call is TRBV6-5, the J call TRBJ2-3; D perhaps matches TRBD1 (6 bases). This CDR3 region has 15 residues. The germline gives CDR1 MNHEY, CDR2 SVGAGI. Trimming removed 2 bases from V and 4 bases from J, with 13 bases in between. The CDR3 reads CASSYLGGNADTQYF. For the CDR3, the DNA is TGTGCCAGCAGTTACCTTGGGGGCAACGCAGATACGCAGTATTTT.

The J gene is TRBJ2-7, the V gene TRBV5-6, with 7 positions matching TRBD1. V was clipped by 2 bases and J by 6 bases; unmatched bases: 20. The CDR3 runs 18 residues. CDR1 is SGHDT, CDR2 YYEEEE, per germline. DNA for the CDR3: TGTGCCAGCAGCTTCCTTATATCCGGGACAGACCTCTCGGCCGAGCAGTACTTC. Protein: CASSFLISGTDLSAEQYF.

In this sample, this clone turned up once. This chain links TRBV7-8 with TRBJ2-5; perhaps TRBD2 as D (6 bases). V lost 3 bases and J lost 3, with 20 bases in between. This CDR3 region has 17 residues. CDR1 is SGHVS and CDR2 is FQNEAQ in the germline V gene. The CDR3: CASSLGFSGLTEETQYF. Here the CDR3 DNA reads TGTGCCAGCAGCTTGGGGTTCTCGGGACTTACGGAAGAGACCCAGTACTTC. Using reference TRBV7-8 and TRBJ2-5 for the parts outside the CDR3, the full variable domain is GAGVSQSPRYKVAKRGQDVALRCDPISGHVSLFWYQQALGQGPEFLTYFQNEAQLDKSGLPSDRFFAERPEGSVSTLKIQRTQQEDSAVYLCASSLGFSGLTEETQYFGPGTRLLVL.